Following are 24 T cell receptor beta chains from one sample sequenced in a study of T-cell memory formation after mild COVID-19. TCRdb called the 5' RACE reads again in MiXCR, with one record for every CDR3 protein. The sample holds more than 300,000 distinct CDR3 sequences, 14% seen once. The sample comprised PBMCs or a T cell subset sorted from them (not recorded which). These receptor sequences come from a young man who had mild COVID-19 (a few samples of this study predate the infection). Cell type and time point are not known.

This clonotype was recorded a few times. The CDR3 sequence is CATIAWGEQFF. DNA for the CDR3: TGTGCCACCATTGCGTGGGGCGAGCAGTTCTTC. V gene TRBV5-4 combines with J gene TRBJ2-1, with a weak D call TRBD1 (5 bases). V lost 9 bases to trimming and J lost 10 bases, with 14 bases between them. Germline V gene data show CDR1 as SGHNT and CDR2 as YYREEE (reference sequence). This CDR3 has 11 amino acids.

This clonotype was seen only once. The J gene is TRBJ1-3, the V gene TRBV5-1, with a weak D call TRBD1 (5 bases). The V and J ends lost 4 bases and 4 bases respectively, with 21 bases between them. This CDR3 has 17 amino acids. Germline V gene data show CDR1 as SGHRS and CDR2 as YFSETQ. The CDR3 sequence: CASSGRPGLATGNTIYF. In nucleotides, the CDR3 is TGCGCCAGCAGCGGCCGGCCGGGACTGGCCACGGGAAACACCATATATTTT.

The chain joins TRBV6-5 to TRBJ1-2, with D maybe TRBD1 (5 bases). Looked up from germline, CDR1 is MNHEY and CDR2 is SVGAGI. The CDR3 length is 13 residues. V dropped 2 bases and J dropped 8 bases, with 12 bases sitting between them. The CDR3 nucleotides are TGTGCCAGCAGTTACGGGGGGTCCAGGGGCTACACCTTC. Its protein product is CASSYGGSRGYTF.

This clonotype came up a few times. The V call is TRBV14, the J call TRBJ2-3, with D tentatively TRBD2 (6 bases). Trimming cost V 0 bases and J 2 bases, with 12 bases left between them. The CDR3 consists of 16 residues. Germline CDR1 SGHDN, CDR2 FVKESK. The CDR3 sequence: CASSQDLGLFTDTQYF. DNA for the CDR3: TGTGCCAGCAGCCAAGATTTGGGACTCTTCACAGATACGCAGTATTTT.

A few counts support this clonotype. CDR3 in amino acids: CSARARSMAGEQYF. The DNA of the CDR3 is TGCAGTGCTAGAGCTCGCTCGATGGCCGGGGAGCAGTACTTC. The chain links TRBV20-1 to TRBJ2-7; D unresolved. Germline lookup yields CDR1 DFQATT and CDR2 SNEGSKA (reference sequence). There are 14 residues in the CDR3. Trimming took 1 base from V and 7 from J, leaving 17 bases between them.

This clonotype was observed a handful of times. The CDR3 DNA sequence: TGTGCCAGCAGCCCCCATGGACAGGCCCAGTACCAAGAGACCCAGTACTTC. It specifies CASSPHGQAQYQETQYF. This chain uses TRBV6-2 or TRBV6-3 with TRBJ2-5; 7 bases map to TRBD1. This CDR3 region has 17 residues. In germline, CDR1 is MNHEY, CDR2 SVGEGT. V trimming: 6 bases; J trimming: 0 bases; junction bases outside the gene matches: 13.

The V call is TRBV7-9, the J call TRBJ1-2, with 7 bases that match TRBD1. Germline V gene lookup returns CDR1 SEHNR and CDR2 FQNEAQ (reference sequence). The V and J ends lost 4 bases and 5 bases, in that order; junction bases with no gene match: 13. This CDR3 is built from 16 residues. The CDR3 protein is CASSSRMTGKYYGYTF. CDR3 sequence (DNA): TGTGCCAGCAGCTCGCGAATGACAGGGAAGTATTATGGCTACACCTTC.

This chain connects TRBV25-1 to TRBJ1-6; D gene unclear. Trimming left V 2 bases short and J 8 bases short, with 7 bases between. From germline, CDR1 is MGHDK and CDR2 SYGVNS. The CDR3 has 13 amino acids. The CDR3 sequence is CASSEQRYSPLHF. CDR3 sequence (DNA): TGTGCCAGCAGTGAACAGCGGTATTCACCCCTCCACTTT.

This clonotype was seen many times. The V call is TRBV5-1, the J call TRBJ2-1; 14 nucleotides agree with TRBD2. The CDR3 is made up of 17 amino acids. Germline V gene sequence: CDR1 SGHRS, CDR2 YFSETQ. J was trimmed by 7 bases and V by 0 bases; bases with no gene match: 6. The CDR3 nucleotides read TGCGCCAGCAGCTTGGGGCTGGGGACTAGCGGGGGAAATGAGCAGTTCTTC. Amino acids: CASSLGLGTSGGNEQFF.

CDR3 loop: CASSPGGGSYNSPLHF. CDR3 sequence (DNA): TGTGCCAGCAGCCCGGGAGGAGGCTCCTATAATTCACCCCTCCACTTT. The V gene is TRBV5-4, the J gene TRBJ1-6; no definite D call. This CDR3 is built from 16 residues. Trimming shortened V by 4 bases and J by 0 bases, and 11 bases separated the two germline ends. Germline loops: CDR1 SGHNT, CDR2 YYREEE (reference sequence).

In its sample, this clonotype was seen a few times. V is TRBV10-3 and J is TRBJ2-3; D possibly corresponds to TRBD1 (6 bases). CDR1 ENHRY and CDR2 SYGVKD come from the germline V gene. CDR3 length: 16 amino acids. Deletions cut 6 bases from V and 1 base from J, with 17 bases between. The CDR3 DNA sequence: TGTGCCATCAGCGAGGCGTGGCAGGGGCGCACAGATACGCAGTATTTT. As protein: CAISEAWQGRTDTQYF.

V usage is TRBV5-1 and J usage is TRBJ2-5; either TRBD1 or TRBD2 may fit D (6 bases each). V was cut by 8 bases and J by 4 bases, with 15 bases left in between. CDR3 size: 13 residues. CDR1 SGHRS and CDR2 YFSETQ come from the germline V gene. The CDR3 DNA reads TGCGCCAGTTACAGGGAGGTGAGAGAGACCCAGTACTTC. This encodes CASYREVRETQYF.

This clonotype came up a few times. The chain has TRBV6-5 and TRBJ2-7; D tentatively fits TRBD1 or TRBD2 (6 bases each). The V end was cut by 1 base, the J end by 6 bases, with 16 bases between. The CDR3 runs 15 residues. Germline loops: CDR1 MNHEY, CDR2 SVGAGI. CDR3 DNA sequence: TGTGCCAGCAGTTACTTCCCGGGACGGGGGCTCGAGCAGTACTTC. This translates into CASSYFPGRGLEQYF.

This clonotype occurred many times. This chain joins TRBV4-2 and TRBJ1-1; 7 bases are a match to TRBD1. This CDR3 is built from 15 residues. Germline V CDR1 and CDR2: LGHNA, YNFKEQ. V trimming: 2 bases; J trimming: 1 base; junction bases outside the gene matches: 4. CDR3 sequence: CASSQFYRGNTEAFF. CDR3 coding DNA: TGTGCCAGCAGCCAATTTTACAGGGGGAACACTGAAGCTTTCTTT.

This clonotype was counted only a few times. The chain is built from TRBV6-2 or TRBV6-3 and TRBJ2-1; D is uncertain. Trimming took 7 bases from V and 9 from J, leaving 13 bases between them. Germline CDR1 reads MNHEY; CDR2 reads SVGEGT. The CDR3 consists of 12 residues. The CDR3 loop reads CASTDLRSEQFF. CDR3 nucleotide sequence: TGTGCCAGCACGGACCTAAGGTCTGAGCAGTTCTTC.

Only a few counts were recorded for this clonotype. The rearrangement joins TRBV20-1 to TRBJ1-2; D unclear. Between the trimmed V and J ends, which lost 0 bases and 4 bases, there was a span of 15 bases. CDR3 length equals 15 residues. Germline-derived CDR1 and CDR2 are DFQATT and SNEGSKA (reference sequence). The CDR3 region is CSAREGLKSTYGYTF. In DNA, the CDR3 is TGCAGTGCTAGAGAAGGCTTAAAGTCGACCTATGGCTACACCTTC.

The chain is built from TRBV20-1 and TRBJ1-5; D not resolved. The CDR3 totals 14 residues. Germline V gene lookup returns CDR1 DFQATT and CDR2 SNEGSKA (reference sequence). Trimming pared 0 bases from V and 4 bases from J, leaving 10 bases between. The DNA for the CDR3 is TGCAGTGCTAGAGATAGGCGGGGAAATCAGCCCCAGCATTTT. Its protein product is CSARDRRGNQPQHF.

The gene calls are TRBV12-3 or TRBV12-4 and TRBJ2-1, with D perhaps matching TRBD2 (6 bases). Trimming took 5 bases from V and 3 from J, leaving 17 bases between them. The CDR3 length is 16 residues. DNA of the CDR3: TGTGCCAGCAGTGGGGGGACGGGAAATCTCTACAATGAGCAGTTCTTC. This codes for CASSGGTGNLYNEQFF.

This clonotype was detected only a few times. This chain connects TRBV3-1 to TRBJ2-7, with TRBD1 matching 8 bases. V dropped 1 base and J dropped 3; count of bases not matched to a gene: 5. The germline gives CDR1 LGHDT, CDR2 YNNKEL (reference sequence). The CDR3 has 15 amino acids. CDR3 nucleotides: TGTGCCAGCAGCCAAGGGACGACAGGGGTCTACGAGCAGTACGTC. This translates into CASSQGTTGVYEQYV.

V and J are TRBV7-2 and TRBJ1-5; D is undetermined. This CDR3 contains 14 residues. Germline CDR1 SGHTA, CDR2 FQGNSA. The ends were cut back, 7 bases at V and 5 bases at J, with 15 bases in the middle. CDR3 DNA: TGTGCCAGCACCACTAACAGCGGACATCAGCCCCAGCATTTT. This gives the protein CASTTNSGHQPQHF.

This chain connects TRBV12-3 or TRBV12-4 to TRBJ2-1; TRBD1 might be the D (6 bases). CDR3 length: 15 amino acids. V dropped 6 bases and J dropped 1 base, with 13 bases sitting between them. This CDR3 reads CASRPTGLSYNEQFF. As DNA, the CDR3 is TGTGCCAGCAGACCTACAGGGCTATCCTACAATGAGCAGTTCTTC.

This clonotype was detected only a few times. V is TRBV5-1 and J is TRBJ2-2, with D hard to call. This CDR3 comprises 13 residues. V gave up 3 bases and J gave up 3 bases, with 6 bases separating them. Germline V gene sequence: CDR1 SGHRS, CDR2 YFSETQ. The CDR3 DNA is TGCGCCAGCAGCTGGTCGGACACCGGGGAGCTGTTTTTT. Its translation is CASSWSDTGELFF.

J is TRBJ1-1 and V is TRBV7-9, with D perhaps TRBD1 (5 bases). CDR1 and CDR2 from the germline V gene are SEHNR and FQNEAQ (reference sequence). The CDR3 spans 15 residues. V lost 5 bases to trimming and J lost 0 bases, with 13 bases between them. The CDR3 is CASSPADRMNTEAFF. The CDR3, as DNA: TGTGCCAGCAGCCCTGCTGACAGAATGAACACTGAAGCTTTCTTT.

The CDR3 region has the DNA TGCGCCAGCAGCTTGGGGACAGTGGGCAGCTACGAGCAGTACGTC. It yields the protein CASSLGTVGSYEQYV. This chain links TRBV5-1 with TRBJ2-7, with a possible D match to TRBD1 (6 bases). Germline values: CDR1 SGHRS, CDR2 YFSETQ. V gave up 0 bases and J gave up 3 bases, with 13 bases separating them. This CDR3 has 15 amino acids.